These 5 T cell receptor beta chains were sequenced from one sample in a study of T cells after yellow fever vaccination. TCRdb called the 5' RACE reads again in MiXCR, with one record for every CDR3 protein. The sample lists around 140,000 distinct CDR3 sequences, 6.6% seen once, with approximately 0.64% in the top ten. Here the sequenced sample was CD4+ T cells sorted from PBMCs, taken 10 days after the yellow fever booster vaccination. The receptor set was obtained from a man aged 30 to 45 who received the YFV17D yellow fever vaccine.

This clonotype has more than one count but fewer than ten. V is TRBV7-9 and J is TRBJ2-3, with D possibly matching TRBD1 (6 bases). CDR3 size: 16 residues. Germline CDR1 is SEHNR and CDR2 is FQNEAQ (reference sequence). V was pared by 2 bases and J by 4 bases, with 16 bases between. CDR3 protein: CASSLPGHRVADTQYF. The CDR3 nucleotides are TGTGCCAGCAGCTTACCGGGACACCGGGTCGCAGATACGCAGTATTTT.

This clonotype showed up many times. The chain recombines TRBV5-1 with TRBJ2-2; TRBD2 might be the D (5 bases). CDR1 is SGHRS, CDR2 YFSETQ, per germline. CDR3 length: 15 amino acids. The ends were cut back, 1 base at V and 8 bases at J, with 15 bases in the middle. CDR3 in amino acids: CASSLMPGGGGELFF. CDR3 DNA: TGCGCCAGCAGCTTGATGCCCGGAGGAGGTGGGGAGCTGTTTTTT.

There are a few counts of this clonotype. The V gene is TRBV27, the J gene TRBJ1-1, with D perhaps matching TRBD1 (5 bases). Trimming left V 7 bases short and J 5 bases short, with 14 bases between. The germline CDR1 and CDR2 sequences are MNHEY and SMNVEV (reference sequence). The CDR3 length is 13 residues. The CDR3 protein is CASTATAGTEAFF. CDR3 DNA sequence: TGTGCCAGCACCGCGACAGCCGGGACTGAAGCTTTCTTT.

This clonotype was recorded many times. The chain is built from TRBV7-2 and TRBJ2-7, with TRBD2 identical over 8 bases. J lost 5 bases, V lost 9 bases, and 12 bases had no gene match. The CDR3 runs 14 residues. Germline lookup yields CDR1 SGHTA and CDR2 FQGNSA. The CDR3 DNA follows: TGTGCCAGTACGGCGGGACTAGAGATTAACGAGCAGTACTTC. Protein: CASTAGLEINEQYF.

This clonotype occurred many times. The V call is TRBV7-6, the J call TRBJ2-2; 8 bases agree with TRBD2. The CDR3 extends over 16 amino acids. V shed 4 bases and J 4 bases; nucleotides not matched to a gene: 8. Germline CDR1 SGHVS, CDR2 FNYEAQ. The CDR3 nucleotides are TGTGCCAGCAGCTCGTTTATAGCGGGAAGCACCGGGGAGCTGTTTTTT. Translating gives CASSSFIAGSTGELFF.